Shown below are 30 T cell receptor beta chains from a single sample sequenced in a study of CD8+ T cells in alopecia areata. Sequencing templates came from extracted RNA that was reverse transcribed into cDNA. This table comes from immunoSEQ multiplex PCR, and its TCRdb copy is limited to in-frame clones, with some not included. The sample holds about 190,000 clones, about three fifths seen once. The treatment is: oral pan-JAK inhibitor, 5-10 mg twice daily. The sample consisted of CD4+ T cells sorted from blood, taken at week 4, from a patient treated with tofacitinib. The source of these receptors is a human donor with alopecia areata.

This clone was seen a handful of times. The V and J genes are TRBV7-9 and TRBJ2-6, with D uncertain. CDR1 is SEHNR, CDR2 FQNEAQ, per germline (reference sequence). This CDR3 region has 16 residues. Between the trimmed V and J ends, which lost 5 bases and 0 bases, there was a span of 11 bases. The CDR3 region has the DNA TGTGCCAGCAGCCGCGACGGAAACTCTGGGGCCAACGTCCTGACTTTC. Protein sequence: CASSRDGNSGANVLTF.

This clone appeared a few times. The V gene is TRBV29-1, the J gene TRBJ2-7; no clear D gene. This CDR3 comprises 16 residues. The ends were cut back, 4 bases at V and 2 bases at J, with 21 bases in the middle. Germline V gene data show CDR1 as SQVTM and CDR2 as ANQGSEA. The CDR3 DNA reads as TGCAGCGTTGCCCAGCCGGGCGGCCGTATCGCCTACGAGCAGTACTTC. It encodes CSVAQPGGRIAYEQYF.

The V and J genes are TRBV7-2 and TRBJ2-5, with D possibly being TRBD2 (5 bases). Trimming shortened V by 1 base and J by 2 bases, and 11 bases separated the two germline ends. Germline-derived CDR1 and CDR2 are SGHTA and FQGNSA. The CDR3 sequence is 15 residues long. Written as DNA, the CDR3 is TGTGCCAGCAGCTTAGGCGTACGGGGACAAGAGACCCAGTACTTC. This sequence encodes CASSLGVRGQETQYF.

The rearrangement links TRBV15 to TRBJ1-5; a weak D match, TRBD1 (6 bases). Deletions cut 0 bases from V and 6 bases from J, with 12 bases between. Germline V lookup: CDR1 LNHNV, CDR2 YYDKDF (reference sequence). The CDR3 is 15 residues long. CDR3: CATSRDHRESQPQHF. CDR3 in DNA: TGTGCCACCAGCAGAGATCACAGGGAAAGTCAGCCCCAGCATTTT.

The chain recombines TRBV30 with TRBJ1-1, with TRBD1 matching 7 bases. This CDR3 has 13 residues. In germline, CDR1 is GTSNPN, CDR2 SVGIG (reference sequence). J gave up 5 bases and V 2 bases, and 5 bases lay outside the gene matches. CDR3 residues: CAWSRDSRTEAFF. The CDR3 bases are TGTGCCTGGAGTAGGGACAGCAGAACTGAAGCTTTCTTT.

The chain employs TRBV5-1 and TRBJ2-3; D uncertain. The CDR3 contains 11 residues. CDR1 is SGHRS and CDR2 is YFSETQ in the germline V gene. Trimming removed 2 bases from V and 6 bases from J, with 4 bases in between. DNA for the CDR3: TGCGCCAGCAGCTTTCGGGATACGCAGTATTTT. Protein product: CASSFRDTQYF.

The V call is TRBV20-1, the J call TRBJ2-3, with unresolved D. Germline V gene data show CDR1 as DFQATT and CDR2 as SNEGSKA (reference sequence). V was clipped by 6 bases and J by 3 bases, with 7 bases between them. The CDR3 has 11 amino acids. DNA for the CDR3: TGCAGTGCCGCTCCAACAGATACGCAGTATTTT. Translated: CSAAPTDTQYF.

The chain joins TRBV29-1 to TRBJ2-3; D unresolved. Trimming removed 4 bases from V and 0 bases from J, with 17 bases in between. The germline CDR1 and CDR2 sequences are SQVTM and ANQGSEA. CDR3 length: 16 amino acids. The CDR3 region is CSVGPPSSSSTDTQYF. DNA of the CDR3: TGCAGCGTTGGCCCCCCGTCAAGCAGCAGCACAGATACGCAGTATTTT.

The gene calls are TRBV20-1 and TRBJ1-2; D is unclear. Per the germline V gene, CDR1 is DFQATT and CDR2 is SNEGSKA (reference sequence). Trimming shortened V by 3 bases and J by 9 bases, and 2 bases separated the two germline ends. The CDR3 spans 8 residues. The CDR3 region is CSASSYTF. The CDR3 nucleotides read TGCAGTGCTAGTAGCTACACCTTC.

This clone came up once. The chain has TRBV28 and TRBJ2-5; D is ambiguous. The CDR3 runs 11 residues. CDR1 MDHEN and CDR2 SYDVKM come from the germline V gene. V lost 6 bases and J lost 1, with 3 bases in between. For the CDR3, the DNA is TGTGCCAGCAGCGTCCAAGAGACCCAGTACTTC. Protein sequence: CASSVQETQYF.

This clone occurred a few times. V usage is TRBV29-1 and J usage is TRBJ2-3; 12 bases fit TRBD1. V shed 7 bases, J shed 3 bases, and the junction held 8 bases outside the gene matches. This CDR3 has 15 amino acids. CDR1 SQVTM and CDR2 ANQGSEA come from the germline V gene. The chain's CDR3 is CSGHPGQGATDTQYF. CDR3 in DNA: TGCAGCGGTCATCCGGGACAGGGGGCTACAGATACGCAGTATTTT.

The genes are TRBV30 and TRBJ1-2; TRBD1 aligns across 8 bases. The CDR3 length is 11 residues. Germline CDR1 is GTSNPN and CDR2 is SVGIG (reference sequence). V dropped 3 bases and J dropped 12; count of bases not matched to a gene: 6. The CDR3: CAWSGRQGNTF. CDR3 in DNA: TGTGCCTGGAGCGGGAGACAGGGGAACACCTTC.

This chain uses TRBV11-2 with TRBJ2-2, with D perhaps given as TRBD1 or TRBD2 (5 bases each). Trimming removed 5 bases at V and 6 bases at J, with 16 bases between. Germline V gives CDR1 SGHAT, CDR2 FQNNGV. CDR3 length: 15 amino acids. The DNA for the CDR3 is TGTGCCAGCAGCCGAGGGACGGTGGGGTCCGGGGAGCTGTTTTTT. This gives the protein CASSRGTVGSGELFF.

This clone was detected only a few times. The chain couples TRBV2 to TRBJ1-5; 7 bases map to TRBD1. J was trimmed by 7 bases and V by 6 bases; bases with no gene match: 9. The CDR3 sequence is 14 residues long. Germline V CDR1 and CDR2: SNHLY, FYNNEI. CDR3 in amino acids: CASSADRVGQPQHF. CDR3 bases: TGTGCCAGCAGCGCTGACAGGGTGGGACAGCCCCAGCATTTT. Based on the CDR3 plus reference TRBV2 and TRBJ1-5, the full variable domain is EPEVTQTPSHQVTQMGQEVILRCVPISNHLYFYWYRQILGQKVEFLVSFYNNEISEKSEIFDDQFSVERPDGSNFTLKIRSTKLEDSAMYFCASSADRVGQPQHFGDGTRLSIL.

The genes are TRBV14 and TRBJ2-2; no firm D call. The CDR3 has 13 residues. Germline V CDR1 and CDR2: SGHDN, FVKESK. The V end was cut by 0 bases, the J end by 15 bases, with 14 bases between. CDR3 sequence reads: CASSQDRATKLFF. The CDR3 region has the DNA TGTGCCAGCAGCCAAGATCGGGCTACCAAGTTGTTTTTT.

V and J are TRBV30 and TRBJ1-1; tentatively, D is TRBD1 (5 bases). The V gene's germline CDR1 is GTSNPN and CDR2 SVGIG (reference sequence). V was cut by 3 bases and J by 9 bases, with 14 bases left in between. This CDR3 is 12 amino acids long. The CDR3 bases are TGTGCCTGGAGCGTGCAAGCAGGGAAAGCTTTCTTT. As protein: CAWSVQAGKAFF.

The chain combines TRBV5-7 with TRBJ1-5; no firm D call. TRBV5-7 is an open reading frame whose function is uncertain. The germline V and J ends were trimmed by 1 base and 0 bases, with 11 bases remaining between them. This CDR3 has 16 amino acids. CDR3 DNA sequence: TGTGCCAGCAGCTTGAGTAAGGGAGATAGCAATCAGCCCCAGCATTTT. Encoded protein: CASSLSKGDSNQPQHF.

The rearrangement joins TRBV2 to TRBJ2-3, with D possibly TRBD1 on 6 matching bases. There are 16 residues in the CDR3. From germline, CDR1 is SNHLY and CDR2 FYNNEI. V was clipped by 6 bases and J by 2 bases, with 18 bases between them. The CDR3 sequence: CASSLEQRTATDTQYF. The DNA of the CDR3 is TGTGCCAGCAGCCTGGAACAACGGACAGCCACAGATACGCAGTATTTT.

In regard to this clone: Other DNA sequences within the sample encode an identical CDR3. The V gene is TRBV20-1, the J gene TRBJ2-5; D is undetermined. The CDR3 has 10 amino acids. The V gene's germline CDR1 is DFQATT and CDR2 SNEGSKA (reference sequence). V gave up 3 bases and J gave up 2 bases, with 1 base separating them. The CDR3 loop reads CSARQETQYF. CDR3 sequence (DNA): TGCAGTGCTAGGCAAGAGACCCAGTACTTC.

The gene calls are TRBV29-1 and TRBJ1-4, with TRBD1 identical over 9 bases. The CDR3 sequence is 17 residues long. Losses at the gene ends were 1 base for V and 7 bases for J; bases not matched to a gene: 13. Germline V gene sequence: CDR1 SQVTM, CDR2 ANQGSEA. The CDR3 sequence is CSVEVRNTGGRSEKLFF. In DNA form, the CDR3 reads TGCAGCGTTGAAGTTCGTAACACAGGGGGCAGAAGTGAAAAACTGTTTTTT.

The chain uses TRBV7-2 and TRBJ2-3, with TRBD2 matching 11 bases. Germline values: CDR1 SGHTA, CDR2 FQGNSA. The CDR3 totals 18 residues. The V and J ends lost 1 base and 5 bases, in that order; junction bases with no gene match: 11. CDR3 in DNA: TGTGCCAGCAGCTTAGTTAGTAGCGGGAGGGCAAATCAAGATACGCAGTATTTT. Translation: CASSLVSSGRANQDTQYF.

The J gene is TRBJ2-1, the V gene TRBV29-1; D not resolved. V was shortened by 7 bases and J by 7 bases, with 5 bases between the two germline ends. In germline, CDR1 is SQVTM, CDR2 ANQGSEA. CDR3 length: 9 residues. The CDR3 region is CSAGNEQFF. The CDR3 DNA is TGCAGCGCCGGTAATGAGCAGTTCTTC.

This clone has just a few counts. The chain is built from TRBV29-1 and TRBJ1-1; D might be TRBD1 (5 bases). CDR1 and CDR2 (germline): SQVTM, ANQGSEA. V was trimmed by 8 bases and J by 5 bases, leaving 18 bases between them. The CDR3 covers 13 residues. The chain's CDR3 is CSYTAPGGTEAFF. CDR3 DNA sequence: TGCAGCTATACTGCCCCGGGGGGGACTGAAGCTTTCTTT.

The rearrangement joins TRBV14 to TRBJ2-1; a possible D gene is TRBD1 (7 bases). Germline CDR1 and CDR2: SGHDN and FVKESK. The V end was cut by 4 bases, the J end by 2 bases, with 21 bases between. The length of the CDR3 is 18 residues. CDR3 residues: CASSPETGSRETYNEQFF. CDR3 DNA: TGTGCCAGCAGCCCTGAGACAGGGAGTCGGGAGACCTACAATGAGCAGTTCTTC.

The table lists this clone with a count of one. V gene TRBV5-1 combines with J gene TRBJ2-4; D uncertain. This CDR3 spans 16 amino acids. Between the trimmed V and J ends, which lost 2 bases and 0 bases, there was a span of 12 bases. Germline CDR1 reads SGHRS; CDR2 reads YFSETQ. In DNA, the CDR3 is TGCGCCAGCAGCTTTGTACCCGGTATAGCCAAAAACATTCAGTACTTC. Translation: CASSFVPGIAKNIQYF.

The chain links TRBV29-1 to TRBJ1-2; D is possibly TRBD1 (5 bases). Germline CDR1 and CDR2: SQVTM and ANQGSEA. V was cut by 2 bases and J by 8 bases, with 15 bases left in between. The CDR3 runs 13 residues. The CDR3 protein is CSVEINLGAGYTF. In DNA form, the CDR3 reads TGCAGCGTTGAAATAAACCTCGGGGCCGGCTACACCTTC.

This sequence joins TRBV5-1 and TRBJ2-5, with D unclear. The V gene lost 2 bases and the J gene lost 5 bases, with 13 bases spanning the gap. Germline CDR1 and CDR2: SGHRS and YFSETQ. The CDR3 has 14 amino acids. CDR3 protein: CASSFGQALETQYF. The CDR3 DNA reads as TGCGCCAGCAGCTTTGGGCAGGCGCTGGAGACCCAGTACTTC. Full variable domain (remainder filled in from reference TRBV5-1 and TRBJ2-5): KAGVTQTPRYLIKTRGQQVTLSCSPISGHRSVSWYQQTPGQGLQFLFEYFSETQRNKGNFPGRFSGRQFSNSRSEMNVSTLELGDSALYLCASSFGQALETQYFGPGTRLLVL.

Points on this clone: In the same sample, other DNA sequences code for this CDR3. The chain employs TRBV14 and TRBJ1-2, with no clear D. This CDR3 has 13 residues. Germline CDR1 reads SGHDN; CDR2 reads FVKESK. Trimming left V 3 bases short and J 0 bases short, with 5 bases between. The CDR3 loop reads CASSQRANYGYTF. CDR3 bases: TGTGCCAGCAGCCAGAGGGCTAACTATGGCTACACCTTC.

This clone has only a few counts. V and J are TRBV5-1 and TRBJ2-1; 7 bases map to TRBD2. V gave up 0 bases and J gave up 4 bases; unmatched junction bases: 4. Germline lookup yields CDR1 SGHRS and CDR2 YFSETQ. The CDR3 is 15 residues long. DNA for the CDR3: TGCGCCAGCAGCTTGGATACGGGAGGTTACAATGAGCAGTTCTTC. Protein: CASSLDTGGYNEQFF.

This rearrangement joins TRBV29-1 to TRBJ2-5; 7 nucleotides line up with TRBD2. The V gene end was trimmed by 7 bases and the J gene end by 5 bases; junction bases not matched to a gene: 4. The CDR3 consists of 11 residues. Germline CDR1 reads SQVTM; CDR2 reads ANQGSEA. CDR3 coding DNA: TGCAGCGCCGGACTAGAGGAGACCCAGTACTTC. This gives the protein CSAGLEETQYF.